These 28 T cell receptor beta chains were all obtained from the same sample, sequenced in a study of tissue T cells after allogeneic stem cell transplantation. TCRdb's copy holds only in-frame clones and misses some; the assay was immunoSEQ multiplex PCR. Among nearly 50,000 clones listed, around 73% were seen once. Sequencing used sorted cells pooled from one or two spleens. These receptors were obtained from a pool of C57BL/6 mice in good health.

In this sample, this clone turned up a few times. Mouse germline and gene names are used. The CDR3 is cut off 1 residue early in the read; its end comes from the germline J gene. The chain couples TRBV5 to TRBJ2-7; 13 positions agree with TRBD2. The V and J ends lost 3 bases and 6 bases, in that order; junction bases with no gene match: 2. The CDR3 totals 14 residues. Germline CDR1 and CDR2: LGHNA and YNLKQL (reference sequence). CDR3 sequence reads: CASSQDWGGAEQYF. The DNA read from the CDR3 is TGTGCCAGCAGCCAGGACTGGGGGGGCGCTGAACAGTAC.

Notes on this clone: Here the gene names and germline are mouse. The read halts 1 residue ahead of the CDR3 end, with the missing end drawn from the germline J gene. The chain uses TRBV2 and TRBJ2-3; D remains ambiguous. Trimming stripped 5 bases from V and 0 bases from J, with 6 bases between. Germline CDR1 and CDR2: LGHNA and YSYQKL. This CDR3 region has 13 residues. The CDR3 sequence: CASSSRSAETLYF. The sequenced CDR3 bases are TGTGCCAGCAGCTCCCGTAGTGCAGAAACGCTGTAT.

Regarding this clone: Here the gene names and germline are mouse. CDR3 sequence: CAWEGQNSGNTLYF. The CDR3 DNA, read in part, is TGTGCCTGGGAGGGACAAAATTCTGGAAATACGCTCTAT. This sequence joins TRBV31 and TRBJ1-3, with D tentatively TRBD1 (6 bases). The CDR3 end is not reached by the read, which stops 1 residue before it; the germline J gene fills it in. CDR1 and CDR2 from the germline V gene are GKSSPN and SITVG. The ends were cut back, 5 bases at V and 0 bases at J, with 11 bases in the middle. CDR3 length: 14 residues.

Worth noting for this clone: Gene names are mouse gene names. The DNA read from the CDR3 is TGTGCCAGCTCTCTCGAACAATATCAAAACACCTTGTAC. This codes for CASSLEQYQNTLY. The entire CDR3 protein reads CASSLEQYQNTLYF. The chain carries TRBV12-1 and TRBJ2-4, with unresolved D. The read halts 1 residue ahead of the CDR3 end, with the missing end drawn from the germline J gene. The germline V gene encodes CDR1 SGHSN and CDR2 HYEKVE. Trimming shortened V by 0 bases and J by 2 bases, and 8 bases separated the two germline ends. This CDR3 has 14 residues.

This clone was seen just once. Gene names follow the mouse nomenclature. From the germline J gene comes the end of the CDR3, since the read stops 1 residue before it. Other nucleotide sequences in the sample specify the same CDR3. This sequence joins TRBV1 and TRBJ2-4; D is uncertain. The germline gives CDR1 NSQYPW, CDR2 LRSPGD (reference sequence). The V gene lost 1 base and the J gene lost 0 bases, with 5 bases spanning the gap. The CDR3 is 14 residues long. The CDR3 reads CTCSAGGSQNTLYF. The CDR3 DNA, read in part, is TGCACCTGCAGTGCAGGAGGGAGTCAAAACACCTTGTAC. The full variable domain, completed using reference TRBV1 and TRBJ2-4, is VTLLEQNPRWRLVPRGQAVNLRCILKNSQYPWMSWYQQDLQKQLQWLFTLRSPGDKEVKSLPGADYLATRVTDTELRLQVANMSQGRTLYCTCSAGGSQNTLYFGAGTRLSVL.

With regard to this clone: Germline and genes here are mouse. The read terminates 1 residue ahead of where the CDR3 ends, so the germline J gene completes it. V is TRBV12-1 and J is TRBJ2-5; TRBD2 agrees at 10 bases. Looked up from germline, CDR1 is SGHSN and CDR2 is HYEKVE. CDR3 length: 15 amino acids. Germline trimming cut 3 bases from V and 0 bases from J; bases unmatched to any gene: 2. The CDR3: CASSKDWGNQDTQYF. The covered CDR3 bases are TGTGCCAGCTCTAAGGACTGGGGGAACCAAGACACCCAGTAC.

A remark on this clone: The genes and germline here are from mouse. The CDR3 is CASGTGVSYEQYF. The sequenced CDR3 bases are TGTGCCAGCGGGACAGGGGTCTCCTATGAACAGTAC. The V gene is TRBV13-2, the J gene TRBJ2-7; 8 nucleotides line up with TRBD1. The read terminates 1 residue ahead of where the CDR3 ends, so the germline J gene completes it. With 5 bases clipped from V and 0 bases from J, the junction kept 1 base outside the gene matches. The CDR3 runs 13 residues. Germline V gives CDR1 NNHNN, CDR2 SYGAGS (reference sequence).

Comment on this clone: The gene names here belong to mouse. The DNA ends 1 residue before the CDR3 does, and the rest of the CDR3 is filled in from the germline J gene. The chain joins TRBV13-2 to TRBJ2-4, with 8 positions matching TRBD1. The trim removed 4 bases at V and 0 bases at J, leaving 4 bases unmatched. Germline V gives CDR1 NNHNN, CDR2 SYGAGS (reference sequence). This CDR3 spans 15 amino acids. CDR3 bases read: TGTGCCAGCGGTCAGGGGGCGAGGAGTCAAAACACCTTGTAC. Amino acids: CASGQGARSQNTLY. The full-length CDR3 reads as CASGQGARSQNTLYF.

A word on this clone: The gene names here belong to mouse. Read coverage stops 1 residue before the CDR3 terminus; the germline J gene supplies the remainder. In the same sample, other DNA sequences code for this CDR3. The V gene is TRBV1, the J gene TRBJ1-1; D is unresolved. The CDR3 has 13 amino acids. Germline V gives CDR1 NSQYPW, CDR2 LRSPGD (reference sequence). V gave up 1 base and J gave up 0 bases, with 3 bases separating them. Incomplete CDR3 DNA: TGCACCTGCAGTGCAGGTGCAAACACAGAAGTCTTC. It codes for CTCSAGANTEVF. The full CDR3 reads CTCSAGANTEVFF.

In this sample, this clone turned up a few times. The genes and germline here are from mouse. The read is 1 residue too short to cover the CDR3 end, so that end is filled in from the germline J gene. The gene calls are TRBV31 and TRBJ1-5, with TRBD1 matching 9 bases. J was trimmed by 3 bases and V by 3 bases; bases with no gene match: 6. Looked up from germline, CDR1 is GKSSPN and CDR2 is SITVG. The CDR3 loop spans 15 amino acids. The CDR3 loop reads CAWSPGTGRNQAPLF. The sequenced CDR3 bases are TGTGCCTGGAGCCCGGGGACAGGGCGCAACCAGGCTCCGCTT.

On this clone itself: Mouse germline and gene names are used. The read ends 1 residue early relative to the CDR3; the germline J gene fills the gap. This sequence joins TRBV2 and TRBJ1-3; D possibly corresponds to TRBD1 (6 bases). From germline, CDR1 is LGHNA and CDR2 YSYQKL. The CDR3 extends over 17 amino acids. V was shortened by 0 bases and J by 0 bases, with 12 bases between the two germline ends. Partial CDR3 DNA: TGTGCCAGCAGCCAAGACCGGGACAAAAATTCTGGAAATACGCTCTAT. Amino acid sequence: CASSQDRDKNSGNTLY. The entire CDR3 reads CASSQDRDKNSGNTLYF.

In the case of this clone: Here the gene names and germline are mouse. With the read ending 1 residue before the CDR3 end, the germline J gene is used to fill in that end. This chain connects TRBV16 to TRBJ2-5; 9 bases are a match to TRBD2. V was pared by 1 base and J by 3 bases, with 2 bases of the junction left unmatched. Looked up from germline, CDR1 is SGHSA and CDR2 is FRNQAP. The CDR3 loop spans 15 amino acids. The CDR3 reads CASSLGGLGQDTQYF. The covered CDR3 bases are TGTGCAAGCAGCTTAGGCGGACTGGGGCAAGACACCCAGTAC.

Concerning this clone: Gene names are the mouse ones. The CDR3 is cut off 1 residue early in the read; its end comes from the germline J gene. The chain employs TRBV13-2 and TRBJ2-2, with D perhaps assigned TRBD1 or TRBD2 (6 bases each). The CDR3 spans 15 residues. CDR1 and CDR2 from the germline V gene are NNHNN and SYGAGS (reference sequence). V gave up 3 bases and J gave up 0 bases, with 9 bases separating them. Here the CDR3 reads CASGVGASNTGQLYF. The sequenced CDR3 bases are TGTGCCAGCGGTGTGGGGGCCTCAAACACCGGGCAGCTCTAC.

This clone was seen just once. The gene names given are mouse names. The read finishes 1 residue shy of the CDR3 end, and the germline J gene is used to complete it. This chain uses TRBV29 with TRBJ1-1; TRBD1 agrees at 9 bases. CDR1 and CDR2 (germline): MSHET, SYDVDS. The CDR3 covers 15 residues. The trim removed 4 bases at V and 5 bases at J, leaving 8 bases unmatched. The CDR3 here is CASSSPGQGRTEVFF. CDR3 DNA (partial): TGTGCTAGCAGTTCTCCGGGACAGGGAAGGACAGAAGTCTTC.

With respect to this clone: Mouse gene names apply. The read falls 1 residue short of the CDR3 end, and the missing part is taken from the germline J gene. The chain employs TRBV3 and TRBJ2-5, with TRBD2 matching 12 bases. Germline CDR1 and CDR2: SNHLY and FYNGKV (reference sequence). The length of the CDR3 is 13 residues. V shed 6 bases and J 6 bases; nucleotides not matched to a gene: 1. CDR3 region: CASRTGGADTQYF. The part of the CDR3 DNA that was read is TGTGCCAGCAGGACTGGGGGGGCGGACACCCAGTAC.

A word on this clone: Mouse gene names and germline throughout. The read terminates 1 residue ahead of where the CDR3 ends, so the germline J gene completes it. The J gene is TRBJ1-1, the V gene TRBV20; D is unresolved. Germline assignment: CDR1 GFQATS and CDR2 STVNSAI. Deletions cut 0 bases from V and 0 bases from J, with 5 bases between. The CDR3 runs to 13 residues. CDR3 in amino acids: CGARDKSNTEVFF. The CDR3 DNA, read in part, is TGTGGTGCTAGGGATAAGTCAAACACAGAAGTCTTC.

As concerns this clone: The genes are named according to mouse. The read ends 1 residue shy of where the CDR3 ends; the end is completed using the germline J gene. The chain uses TRBV16 and TRBJ2-7; D gene ambiguous. The CDR3 sequence is 13 residues long. Trimming pared 5 bases from V and 0 bases from J, leaving 8 bases between. Germline CDR1 reads SGHSA; CDR2 reads FRNQAP. CDR3 bases read: TGTGCAAGCAGCCACGACACCTCCTATGAACAGTAC. Translated, it gives CASSHDTSYEQY. The full CDR3 protein is CASSHDTSYEQYF.

Of note for this clone: Germline and genes here are mouse. Read sequence stops 1 residue before the CDR3 end, and the germline J gene provides the missing end. V and J are TRBV31 and TRBJ2-4; maybe TRBD1 (5 bases). Germline CDR1 and CDR2: GKSSPN and SITVG. CDR3 length: 14 residues. V lost 3 bases to trimming and J lost 0 bases, with 10 bases between them. CDR3 region: CAWRVTASQNTLYF. Incomplete CDR3 DNA: TGTGCCTGGAGGGTGACAGCTAGTCAAAACACCTTGTAC. Using reference TRBV31 and TRBJ2-4 for the parts outside the CDR3, the full variable domain is AQTIHQWPVAEIKAVGSPLSLGCTIKGKSSPNLYWYWQATGGTLQQLFYSITVGQVESVVQLNLSASRPKDDQFILSTEKLLLSHSGFYLCAWRVTASQNTLYFGAGTRLSVL.

About this clone: The listed genes are named as in mouse. Sequencing ends 1 residue short of the CDR3 end; the germline J gene provides the rest. V is TRBV20 and J is TRBJ2-1; 9 nucleotides align to TRBD1. CDR1 and CDR2 (germline): GFQATS, STVNSAI. The CDR3 sequence is 13 residues long. V gave up 4 bases and J gave up 6 bases; unmatched junction bases: 4. CDR3: CGATGTGIAEQFF. The CDR3 bases that were read are TGTGGTGCTACCGGGACAGGGATTGCTGAGCAGTTC.

About this clone itself: Any gene name here is a mouse gene name. Read data end 1 residue before the CDR3 end; the end is taken from the germline J gene. The V gene is TRBV1, the J gene TRBJ1-2, with TRBD1 identical over 10 bases. The V and J ends lost 5 bases and 5 bases, in that order; junction bases with no gene match: 5. The germline CDR1 and CDR2 sequences are NSQYPW and LRSPGD (reference sequence). The CDR3 loop spans 14 amino acids. The DNA read from the CDR3 is TGCACCTGCAGTTCGGGACAGGGGTGGTCCGACTACACC. This gives the protein CTCSSGQGWSDYT. The CDR3 in full is CTCSSGQGWSDYTF.

Details on this clone: Here the gene names and germline are mouse. The sequence runs out 1 residue before the end of the CDR3; the remainder is reconstructed from the germline J gene. The rearrangement links TRBV14 to TRBJ2-3, with 9 bases lining up with TRBD1. The CDR3 totals 14 residues. Trimming cost V 4 bases and J 4 bases; bases outside gene matches: 4. CDR1 and CDR2 (germline): SGHDT, FRDEAV. The DNA read from the CDR3 is TGTGCCAGCAGTCTCGGACAGGGGCCAGAAACGCTGTAT. It specifies CASSLGQGPETLY. The full CDR3 protein reads CASSLGQGPETLYF.

Comment on this clone: Any gene name here is a mouse gene name. Sequencing ends 1 residue short of the CDR3 end; the germline J gene provides the rest. The sample carries other DNA sequences with the same CDR3. This chain joins TRBV16 and TRBJ1-1; D gene ambiguous. This CDR3 is 14 amino acids long. Trimming shortened V by 1 base and J by 0 bases, and 6 bases separated the two germline ends. Germline CDR1 SGHSA, CDR2 FRNQAP. This CDR3 is CASSLAGANTEVFF. The CDR3 DNA, read in part, is TGTGCAAGCAGCTTAGCAGGTGCAAACACAGAAGTCTTC.

In the case of this clone: Each gene name is a mouse one. Read coverage stops 1 residue before the CDR3 terminus; the germline J gene supplies the remainder. This specimen includes other DNA sequences encoding the same CDR3. The V gene is TRBV5, the J gene TRBJ2-5; possible D gene TRBD2, 6 bases. Trimming took 0 bases from V and 6 from J, leaving 10 bases between them. Germline-derived CDR1 and CDR2 are LGHNA and YNLKQL (reference sequence). The CDR3 loop spans 14 amino acids. The CDR3 loop is CASSQEGGRDTQYF. The CDR3 bases that were read are TGTGCCAGCAGCCAAGAGGGGGGAAGGGACACCCAGTAC.

This clone occurred once. These gene names are mouse names. The CDR3 end is not reached by the read, which stops 1 residue before it; the germline J gene fills it in. The chain recombines TRBV12-1 with TRBJ1-3; 7 bases align to TRBD1. Germline loops: CDR1 SGHSN, CDR2 HYEKVE. This CDR3 has 14 residues. The ends lost 2 bases at V and 2 bases at J; junction bases unmatched: 2. The CDR3 protein is CASSRQGTGNTLYF. The CDR3 bases that were read are TGTGCCAGCTCTCGACAGGGAACTGGAAATACGCTCTAT.

On this clone itself: Gene names are the mouse ones. The read halts 1 residue ahead of the CDR3 end, with the missing end drawn from the germline J gene. The J gene is TRBJ2-4, the V gene TRBV3; tentatively, D is TRBD1 (6 bases). Germline loops: CDR1 SNHLY, CDR2 FYNGKV (reference sequence). This CDR3 contains 14 residues. The V gene lost 5 bases and the J gene lost 0 bases, with 9 bases spanning the gap. This CDR3 reads CASSLGHSQNTLYF. The DNA read from the CDR3 is TGTGCCAGCAGCCTGGGACACAGTCAAAACACCTTGTAC.

This clone was detected a few times. Mouse gene names and germline throughout. The read halts 1 residue ahead of the CDR3 end, with the missing end drawn from the germline J gene. The chain recombines TRBV13-3 with TRBJ2-7; a weak D match, TRBD1 (6 bases). There are 13 residues in the CDR3. Germline lookup yields CDR1 NNHDY and CDR2 SYVADS. Between the trimmed V and J ends, which lost 6 bases and 0 bases, there was a span of 10 bases. This CDR3 is CASKRDNSYEQYF. The CDR3 bases that were read are TGTGCCAGCAAGAGGGACAACTCCTATGAACAGTAC.

In the case of this clone: Gene names follow the mouse nomenclature. The read ends 1 residue early relative to the CDR3; the germline J gene fills the gap. The gene calls are TRBV15 and TRBJ1-4; unclear D gene. Trimming stripped 4 bases from V and 6 bases from J, with 6 bases between. The CDR3 length is 12 residues. Germline assignment: CDR1 SGHND and CDR2 FRSKSL. CDR3 loop: CASSSGHERLFF. Partial CDR3 DNA: TGTGCCAGCAGTTCCGGACACGAAAGATTATTT.

Remarks on this clone: The gene names given are mouse names. CDR3 sequence reads: CASGADRGRVERLFF. The CDR3 DNA, read in part, is TGTGCCAGCGGTGCCGACAGGGGGCGGGTCGAAAGATTATTT. The rearrangement uses TRBV13-2 and TRBJ1-4, with 10 bases lining up with TRBD1. The read falls 1 residue short of the CDR3 end, and the missing part is taken from the germline J gene. CDR1 NNHNN and CDR2 SYGAGS come from the germline V gene (reference sequence). This CDR3 spans 15 amino acids. V was clipped by 3 bases and J by 7 bases; unmatched bases: 6.